This TCR beta chain came from a study of technical replicates of blood from several donors. Unmatched junction bases numbered 5, after V lost 5 bases and J lost 2 bases. Germline lookup yields CDR1 SGHTA and CDR2 FQGTGA. This CDR3 comprises 15 residues. The method was immunoSEQ multiplex PCR; TCRdb's version includes in-frame clones alone and lacks a portion of them. The table lists about 69,000 clones, 80% to 90% of them singletons. The TCR was taken from a human donor in good health. Some clones in this sample may be carry-over from other donors' samples. Material: PBMCs. The chain recombines TRBV7-3 with TRBJ2-3; TRBD2 matches 9 bases. The CDR3 here is CASSLRGGATDTQYF. In DNA, the CDR3 is TGTGCCAGCAGCCTCCGCGGGGGGGCCACAGATACGCAGTATTTT.